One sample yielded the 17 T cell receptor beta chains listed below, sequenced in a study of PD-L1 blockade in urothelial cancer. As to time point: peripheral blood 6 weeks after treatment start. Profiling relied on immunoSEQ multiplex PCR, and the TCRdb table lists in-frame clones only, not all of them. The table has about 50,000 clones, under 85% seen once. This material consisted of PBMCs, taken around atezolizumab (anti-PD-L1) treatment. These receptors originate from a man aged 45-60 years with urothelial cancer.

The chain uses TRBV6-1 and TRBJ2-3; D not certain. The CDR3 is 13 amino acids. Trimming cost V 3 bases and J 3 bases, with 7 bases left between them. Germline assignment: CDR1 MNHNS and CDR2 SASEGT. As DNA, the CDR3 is TGTGCCAGCAGTGAGATCGGGACAGATACGCAGTATTTT. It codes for CASSEIGTDTQYF.

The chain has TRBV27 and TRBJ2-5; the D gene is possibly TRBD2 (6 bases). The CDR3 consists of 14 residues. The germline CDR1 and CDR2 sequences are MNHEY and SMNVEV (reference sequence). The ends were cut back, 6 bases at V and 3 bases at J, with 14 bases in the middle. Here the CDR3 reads CASRGIGEEETQYF. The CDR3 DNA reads TGTGCCAGCAGGGGAATAGGGGAGGAAGAGACCCAGTACTTC.

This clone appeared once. In nucleotides, the CDR3 is TGCGCCAGCTCCACCTACAATGAGCAGTTCTTC. This translates into CASSTYNEQFF. The rearrangement joins TRBV10-2 to TRBJ2-1; D is unresolved. The V end lost 8 bases, the J end lost 2 bases, and 4 bases lay between the germline ends. The CDR3 has 11 residues. Per the germline V gene, CDR1 is WSHSY and CDR2 is SAAADI.

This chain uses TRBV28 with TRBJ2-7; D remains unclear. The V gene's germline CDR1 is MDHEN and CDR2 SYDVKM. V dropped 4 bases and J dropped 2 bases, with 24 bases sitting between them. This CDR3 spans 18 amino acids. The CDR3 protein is CASSSNTRTLLAAYEQYF. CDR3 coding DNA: TGTGCCAGCAGTTCCAATACCCGCACCCTTTTAGCCGCCTACGAGCAGTACTTC.

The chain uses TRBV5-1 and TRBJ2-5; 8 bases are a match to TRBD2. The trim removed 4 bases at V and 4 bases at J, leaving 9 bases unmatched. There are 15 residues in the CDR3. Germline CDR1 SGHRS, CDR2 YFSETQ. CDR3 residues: CASSQGLARTETQYF. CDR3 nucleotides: TGCGCCAGCAGCCAAGGACTAGCCCGCACAGAGACCCAGTACTTC.

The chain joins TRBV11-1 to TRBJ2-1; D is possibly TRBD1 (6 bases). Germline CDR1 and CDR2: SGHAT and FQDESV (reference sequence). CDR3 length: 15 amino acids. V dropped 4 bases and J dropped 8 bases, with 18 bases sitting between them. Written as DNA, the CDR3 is TGTGCCAGCAGCTCCGGGACACCGGTACTGGATGAGCAGTTCTTC. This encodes CASSSGTPVLDEQFF.

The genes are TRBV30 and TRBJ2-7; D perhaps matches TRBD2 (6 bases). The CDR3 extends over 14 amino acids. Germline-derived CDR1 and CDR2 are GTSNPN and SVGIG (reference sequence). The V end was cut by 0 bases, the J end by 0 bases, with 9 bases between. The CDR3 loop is CAWSVGGASYEQYF. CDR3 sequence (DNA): TGTGCCTGGAGTGTAGGAGGGGCCTCCTACGAGCAGTACTTC.

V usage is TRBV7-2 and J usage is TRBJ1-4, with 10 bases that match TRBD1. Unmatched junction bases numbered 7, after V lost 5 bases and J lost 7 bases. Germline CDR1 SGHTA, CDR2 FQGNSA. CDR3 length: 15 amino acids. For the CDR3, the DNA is TGTGCCAGCAGCCCAACGACAGGGGGCGGTGAAAAACTGTTTTTT. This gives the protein CASSPTTGGGEKLFF. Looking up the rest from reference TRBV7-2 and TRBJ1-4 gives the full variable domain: GAGVSQSPSNKVTEKGKDVELRCDPISGHTALYWYRQSLGQGLEFLIYFQGNSAPDKSGLPSDRFSAERTGGSVSTLTIQRTQQEDSAVYLCASSPTTGGGEKLFFGSGTQLSVL.

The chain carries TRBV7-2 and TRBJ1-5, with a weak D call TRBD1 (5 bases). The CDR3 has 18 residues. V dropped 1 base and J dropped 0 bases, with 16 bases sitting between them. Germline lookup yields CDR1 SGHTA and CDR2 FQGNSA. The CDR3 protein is CASSLVPDSVYSNQPQHF. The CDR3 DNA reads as TGTGCCAGCAGCTTAGTCCCCGACAGCGTTTATAGCAATCAGCCCCAGCATTTT.

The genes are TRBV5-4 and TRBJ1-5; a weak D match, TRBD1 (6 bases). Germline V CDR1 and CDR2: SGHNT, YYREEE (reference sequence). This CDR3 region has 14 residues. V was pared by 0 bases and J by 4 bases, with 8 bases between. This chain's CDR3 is CASSLAGTNQPQHF. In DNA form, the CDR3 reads TGTGCCAGCAGCTTGGCAGGGACAAATCAGCCCCAGCATTTT.

The CDR3 DNA reads as TGTGCCAGCAGTCGCCCCGGGGGGCCAGGCACAGATACGCAGTATTTT. Residues: CASSRPGGPGTDTQYF. V is TRBV25-1 and J is TRBJ2-3, with D possibly TRBD2 on 7 matching bases. Germline-derived CDR1 and CDR2 are MGHDK and SYGVNS. Trimming took off 5 bases at V and 1 base at J, with 16 bases between the two ends. This CDR3 is built from 16 residues.

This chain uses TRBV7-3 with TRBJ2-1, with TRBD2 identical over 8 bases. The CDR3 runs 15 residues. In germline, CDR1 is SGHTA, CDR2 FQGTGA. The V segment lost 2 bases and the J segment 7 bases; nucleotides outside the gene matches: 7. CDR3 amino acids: CASSLSGGGLNEQFF. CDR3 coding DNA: TGTGCCAGCAGCTTATCTGGCGGGGGGCTGAATGAGCAGTTCTTC.

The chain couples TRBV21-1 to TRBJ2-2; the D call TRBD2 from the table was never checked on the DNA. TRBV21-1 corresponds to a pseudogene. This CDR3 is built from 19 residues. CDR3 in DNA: TGTGCCAGCAGCACCTCGGGGGGGGACACCCCCCTTAACACCGGGGAGCTGTTTTTT. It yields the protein CASSTSGGDTPLNTGELFF.

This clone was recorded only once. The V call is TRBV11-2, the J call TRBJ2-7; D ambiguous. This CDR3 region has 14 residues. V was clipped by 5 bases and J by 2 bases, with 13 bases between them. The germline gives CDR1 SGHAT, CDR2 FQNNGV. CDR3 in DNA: TGTGCCAGCAGCCTTCTGGGCACTCCCTACGAGCAGTACTTC. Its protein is CASSLLGTPYEQYF.

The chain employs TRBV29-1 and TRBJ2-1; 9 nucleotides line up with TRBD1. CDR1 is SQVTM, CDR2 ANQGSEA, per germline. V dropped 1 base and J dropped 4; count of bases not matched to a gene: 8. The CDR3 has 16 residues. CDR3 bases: TGCAGCGTTGAAGGGAAGGGGACAGGGTCGTACAATGAGCAGTTCTTC. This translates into CSVEGKGTGSYNEQFF.

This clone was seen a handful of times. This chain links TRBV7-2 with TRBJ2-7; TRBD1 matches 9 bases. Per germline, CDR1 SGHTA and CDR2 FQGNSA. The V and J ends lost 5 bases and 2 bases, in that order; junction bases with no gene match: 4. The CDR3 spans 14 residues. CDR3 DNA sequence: TGTGCCAGCAGCCCGCGACAGGGGGCCTACGAGCAGTACTTC. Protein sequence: CASSPRQGAYEQYF.

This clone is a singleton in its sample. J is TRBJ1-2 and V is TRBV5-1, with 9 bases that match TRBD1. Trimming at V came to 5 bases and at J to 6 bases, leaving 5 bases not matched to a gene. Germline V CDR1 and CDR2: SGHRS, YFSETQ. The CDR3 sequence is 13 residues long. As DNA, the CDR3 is TGCGCCAGCAGAAGGGACAGGGTGGATGGCTACACCTTC. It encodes CASRRDRVDGYTF.